This T cell receptor beta chain was obtained from a study of cytomegalovirus exposure and HLA in healthy donors (dated by TCRdb to the late 2010s). Some background on the complete study: In an earlier analysis of 587 of the donors, approximately 260 Gb of sequence data and 90 million to 130 million unique TCR beta sequences from 150 million to 200 million T cells were reported. Besides the first cohort of roughly 660 subjects, a separate validation cohort made up of 90 to 150 different subjects was used. HLA typing included class I and class II loci at four-digit resolution. To decide whether each TCR beta V gene segment behaved as functional or pseudogenic, an earlier analysis of some 600 of the donors relied on high-throughput TCR beta sequencing. Typing coverage differed by locus: A, B, C, DRB1 and DQB1 were typed in about 629-630 donors, DQA1 in 500 to 550, DPA1 in around 580, and DPB1 in just under 480. Roughly 300 gigabases of sequencing data and roughly 81 million unique TCR sequences made up an early release that covered 640 HLA-typed donors. Of the 300 to 500 genotyped donors, less than 90% were placed in the genetic ancestry cluster associated with self-reported Caucasian donors. The later analysis used no new phenotypic data to find candidate immune exposures, relying instead on TCR beta sequences and their occurrence across donors. The study aimed to test whether cataloging public T cell receptors could reveal signatures of past pathogen exposure. The study used immunosequencing to profile the T cell repertoires of 600 to 850 subjects and linked those repertoires to cytomegalovirus serostatus. Donor age, sex, ethnicity and CMV serostatus were compiled alongside the repertoire data. Genome-wide SNP genotypes for about three fifths of the roughly 700 donors were used in a later genetic analysis, which treated that subset as a discovery cohort. A later analysis re-examined previously published TCR beta repertoires from 600 to 700 donors and added high-resolution HLA genotyping to investigate patterns of TCR occurrence. Because of strong linkage in the cohort, roughly 5 DR-DQ haplotypes were treated as single units for association and clustering. All discovery cohort repertoires had been generated using a single sequencing platform. Across approximately 400 genotyped donors of the cohort, an average of roughly 230,000 unique TCR beta nucleotide sequences per donor were sequenced, and 15% to 20% of those sequences were non-productive. High-throughput TCR immunosequencing, statistical association of individual TCRs with disease status, and machine learning were combined to predict cytomegalovirus infection status. Study-wide findings and limitations: Most CMV-associated TCR beta chains appeared to be HLA-restricted in a later analysis, and the HLA associations seemed to be driven largely by CMV exposure. The sequencing pipeline was judged likely to have produced a cluster of highly shared sequence variants as a technical artifact. It was suggested by the authors that the approach could potentially be generalized to other disease states and immunological phenotypes. In both the original and validation cohorts, the classifier was reported to diagnose cytomegalovirus status with high specificity and sensitivity. A later genetic analysis reported fewer N-insertions in productive TCRs among donors in an Asian-associated ancestry cluster than the roughly 640-donor mean. The earlier analysis of nearly 600 of the donors excluded around 17 rarely observed V segments, including chromosome 9 orphons, because counts were too low. The cohort was sequenced for TCR beta chains only, and without alpha or paired-chain data the features that could be detected were limited. CMV serostatus was the only immune exposure information available for the cohort. Linkage disequilibrium might explain the correlated functional status among segregating V segments, but an unknown experimental factor could not be ruled out. According to a later analysis, TCR association rates differed among HLA loci, with DRB1 alleles showing the most associated TCRs and HLA-C alleles showing the fewest. When HLA alleles, especially DR and DQ, strongly co-occurred, attributing TCR associations to individual alleles was difficult. A few of the identified cytomegalovirus-associated TCR beta chains were confirmed in vitro to be specific for cytomegalovirus antigens. Because the 87-base-pair reads could not distinguish some IMGT-functional V segments, including TRBV6-2 and TRBV6-3, those segments were excluded. While some public TCRs were present in many individuals, most TCR sequences turned up only very rarely across donors. Because HLA typing was missing for some donors at each locus, association tests included only the typed subset. In a later analysis, HLA-associated TCR beta chains showed more clonal expansion and lower generation probabilities than non-associated chains that were equally common. The study listed 164 TCR beta chains as associated with cytomegalovirus. In an earlier analysis of approximately 590 of the donors, most TCR beta V segments appeared in productive rearrangements about 90% or about 30% of the time, broadly matching IMGT annotations. A further reported finding was that TCR beta sequences accurately predicted the HLA-A and HLA-B alleles for most subjects in the first cohort. In a later analysis, some 18,000 TCR beta sequences were associated with specific HLA alleles at a false discovery rate of 0.05. Roughly uniform sequencing depth across donors was assumed in presence/absence analyses, although this assumption may not hold. A later analysis reported that several top co-occurrence clusters appeared linked to parvovirus B19, influenza, CMV and Epstein-Barr virus. In a later genetic analysis, a missense DCLRE1C variant was associated with V-gene and J-gene trimming of TCR beta chains, and the association was replicated in an independent cohort.

Remarks on this clone: Its antigen is still unknown.

Preparation of the library involved the immunoSEQ multiplex PCR assay. A mixture of 60 forward primers for TCR Vbeta segments and 13 reverse primers for TCR Jbeta segments was used in the multiplex PCR. The CDR3 region of rearranged TCR beta genes was amplified from genomic DNA with a multiplex PCR assay. The Illumina HiSeq System was used to sequence the amplified TCR beta libraries as 87-base-pair reads. The original pipeline was this. Across the roughly 600 repertoires, a later analysis counted around 80 million unique TCR beta chains, roughly 11 million of which were shared by at least two donors. Raw reads were error-corrected and collapsed into unique sequences by a nearest-neighbor algorithm in which closely related sequences were merged to remove PCR and sequencing errors. Alignment of CDR3 sequences to IMGT reference sequences was used to assign V, D and J gene segments. For a sequence to be retained, a match of at least six nucleotides to both a V gene segment and a J gene segment was required. Rearrangements were called productive when the CDR3 lacked stop codons and stayed in frame with V and J; all others were non-productive. CDR3 was defined by IMGT convention, running from the second conserved V-encoded cysteine to the conserved J-encoded phenylalanine. The earlier analysis of 587 of the donors excluded sequences that lacked an unambiguous match to a single V gene segment. An earlier analysis of over 450 of the donors classified V segments as functional when productive rearrangements were above 56.7% and as segregating when the standard deviation between donors was above 5%. A statistical classification framework was built to diagnose cytomegalovirus status from the catalog of TCR beta chain sequences. In a later analysis, V and J genes were assigned by comparing TCR nucleotide sequences against IMGT/GENE-DB human TR gene sequences. A later analysis assigned CDR3 sequences and most-parsimonious VDJ recombination scenarios with the TCRdist pipeline. A later analysis defined each TCR beta chain by its CDR3 amino acid sequence plus V-gene family, and excluded reads lacking a unique V-gene family. To address suspected cross-contamination and a sequencing artifact, a later analysis removed 550 to 750 highly shared, low-generation-probability nucleotide sequences. A later analysis calculated a clonal expansion index for each public chain from normalized within-repertoire ranks of inferred template counts. A later analysis computed generation probabilities with a VDJ recombination model fitted to out-of-frame rearrangements, and checked the results against IGoR. A later analysis scored TCR-TCR, TCR-HLA and TCR-CMV co-occurrence with hypergeometric tests, applying a repertoire-size bias correction to TCR pairs. To estimate false discovery rates, a later analysis permuted the HLA or CMV assignments 20 times. In a later analysis, co-occurring TCRs were grouped using DBSCAN, and TCRdist sequence similarity was added for clustering within HLA-allele-positive subsets. Co-occurrence clustering excluded repertoires with fewer than 30,000 or more than 120,000 public chains, plus five with anomalous nucleotide sharing. Held by TCRdb, this immuneACCESS table contains in-frame sequences only and omits some clones. Under half of the omission traces to an unresolved V gene where checked; the cause of the rest is unknown. V, J and clone size are those of that table, while D and trimming were read from the DNA. For this sample, the table gives around 48,000 clones. Of the sample, about 2.3% falls within the top ten clones.

V is trimmed back by 3 bases and J by 3 bases, and the junction contains 9 bases that no gene match accounts for. The CDR3 spans 16 residues, from the cysteine through the phenylalanine. The read is trimmed to its CDR3 DNA, 48 bases read in frame from base 1. From a lookup of the germline V gene, CDR1 and CDR2 are MGHRA and YSYEKL. In total, approximately 700 healthy bone marrow donors made up the cohort. All cohort members were sampled while nominally healthy, although unrecorded immune exposures were likely present. The donor was CMV seronegative and was included in the group of 352 seronegative cohort members. Every donor gave a peripheral blood sample, and the peripheral blood mononuclear cells from that sample were used for TCR beta sequencing. Genomic DNA was extracted from the blood cell samples with the Qiagen DNeasy Blood Extraction Kit.

The chain joins TRBV4-1 to TRBJ2-7, with 9 bases in between that match TRBD1. The receptor was isolated from a female donor in good health and CMV-seronegative. The sequenced sample consisted of PBMCs. CDR3 protein: CASSHPLRDRVYEQYF. The DNA reads TGCGCCAGCAGCCATCCTCTCCGGGACAGGGTCTACGAGCAGTACTTC.